A single sample gave rise to the 25 T cell receptor beta chains below, sequenced in a study of OX40 agonist ivuxolimab in advanced cancers. Libraries were prepared by immunoSEQ multiplex PCR; TCRdb keeps only in-frame clonotypes and omits some of them. The table shows more than 45,000 clones, with 84% occurring only once. The material was CD4+ or CD8+ T cells sorted from blood, obtained in a trial of the OX40 agonist ivuxolimab. Receptors originate from an adult with an advanced solid tumor such as melanoma, head and neck, liver or kidney cancer.

J is TRBJ2-1 and V is TRBV11-2; no reliable D call. Per the germline V gene, CDR1 is SGHAT and CDR2 is FQNNGV. V was shortened by 1 base and J by 6 bases, with 10 bases between the two germline ends. The CDR3 length is 14 residues. The DNA of the CDR3 is TGTGCCAGCAGCTTAGGGCCCCCGGGCAATGAGCAGTTCTTC. Protein sequence: CASSLGPPGNEQFF.

The chain uses TRBV6-4 and TRBJ1-1; 7 nucleotides align to TRBD1. The germline CDR1 and CDR2 sequences are MRHNA and SNTAGT. The CDR3 has 14 amino acids. J was trimmed by 3 bases and V by 6 bases; bases with no gene match: 7. The chain's CDR3 is CASRQTGRDTEAFF. CDR3 sequence (DNA): TGTGCCAGCAGACAGACAGGGAGGGACACTGAAGCTTTCTTT.

V is TRBV2 and J is TRBJ1-4; a weak D match, TRBD1 (5 bases). This CDR3 is built from 14 residues. Germline loops: CDR1 SNHLY, CDR2 FYNNEI. Trimming took 1 base from V and 8 from J, leaving 11 bases between them. The CDR3 sequence is CASSEGQRGEKLFF. In DNA form, the CDR3 reads TGTGCCAGCAGTGAAGGGCAGAGGGGCGAAAAACTGTTTTTT. Full variable domain (missing parts from reference TRBV2 and TRBJ1-4): EPEVTQTPSHQVTQMGQEVILRCVPISNHLYFYWYRQILGQKVEFLVSFYNNEISEKSEIFDDQFSVERPDGSNFTLKIRSTKLEDSAMYFCASSEGQRGEKLFFGSGTQLSVL.

CDR3 coding DNA: TGTGCCAGTAGTATACGGCTGTCTGGAAACACCATATATTTT. Encoded protein: CASSIRLSGNTIYF. V and J are TRBV19 and TRBJ1-3; D is unclear. This CDR3 has 14 residues. V was shortened by 2 bases and J by 1 base, with 6 bases between the two germline ends. Germline CDR1 reads LNHDA; CDR2 reads SQIVND (reference sequence).

The chain couples TRBV11-2 to TRBJ1-1; D is uncertain. V lost 2 bases and J lost 7, with 14 bases in between. The CDR3 has 14 residues. CDR1 and CDR2 (germline): SGHAT, FQNNGV. The CDR3 region is CASSLSTAYNEAFF. The CDR3 DNA reads as TGTGCCAGCAGCTTAAGCACTGCCTATAATGAAGCTTTCTTT.

V and J are TRBV11-3 and TRBJ2-3; 9 positions agree with TRBD2. CDR3 length: 15 amino acids. V lost 5 bases to trimming and J lost 0 bases; unmatched junction nucleotides: 3. CDR1 and CDR2 from the germline V gene are SGHNT and YENEEA. The CDR3 loop is CASSPGLASTDTQYF. CDR3 sequence (DNA): TGTGCCAGCAGCCCGGGACTAGCCAGCACAGATACGCAGTATTTT.

This clone was detected once. Here the CDR3 reads CASSSGTAGRGRNTIYF. As DNA, the CDR3 is TGCGCCAGCAGCTCGGGGACAGCCGGCCGAGGTAGAAACACCATATATTTT. The V and J genes are TRBV5-1 and TRBJ1-3; 7 bases are a match to TRBD1. After removal of 3 bases from V and 5 bases from J, the junction contained 14 bases not matched to a gene. Germline CDR1 reads SGHRS; CDR2 reads YFSETQ. This CDR3 has 17 residues.

The V gene is TRBV23-1, the J gene TRBJ1-5; 7 positions agree with TRBD1. TRBV23-1 is designated an ORF whose function remains uncertain. After removal of 2 bases from V and 5 bases from J, the junction contained 3 bases not matched to a gene. The CDR3 has 14 amino acids. For the CDR3, the DNA is TGCGCCAGCAGTCAACGGCAGGGGGATCAGCCCCAGCATTTT. Protein sequence: CASSQRQGDQPQHF.

The chain couples TRBV19 to TRBJ2-2; possible D gene TRBD2, 6 bases. The CDR3 length is 15 residues. Deletions cut 3 bases from V and 1 base from J, with 9 bases between. Germline V CDR1 and CDR2: LNHDA, SQIVND (reference sequence). The CDR3 region has the DNA TGTGCCAGTAGTATTTCTAGCGTGAACACCGGGGAGCTGTTTTTT. Residues: CASSISSVNTGELFF.

The rearrangement links TRBV2 to TRBJ2-1; tentative D call: TRBD1 (6 bases). Germline values: CDR1 SNHLY, CDR2 FYNNEI. There are 13 residues in the CDR3. Trimming removed 10 bases from V and 2 bases from J, with 12 bases in between. CDR3 in DNA: TGTGCCACCTCCGGGGACACCTACAATGAGCAGTTCTTC. Translation gives CATSGDTYNEQFF.

V and J are TRBV29-1 and TRBJ2-1; D might be TRBD2 (5 bases). This CDR3 has 14 residues. Germline V lookup: CDR1 SQVTM, CDR2 ANQGSEA. V was shortened by 2 bases and J by 5 bases, with 13 bases between the two germline ends. CDR3 nucleotide sequence: TGCAGCGTTGAACTGCGGGCAAAGCACAATGAGCAGTTCTTC. Amino acids: CSVELRAKHNEQFF.

CDR3 protein: CASGSTGGTRDTQYF. CDR3 sequence (DNA): TGTGCTAGTGGTTCCACAGGGGGCACCCGGGATACGCAGTATTTT. The V call is TRBV12-5, the J call TRBJ2-3; TRBD1 agrees at 9 bases. CDR1 LGHNT and CDR2 FRNRAP come from the germline V gene. V shed 4 bases, J shed 6 bases, and the junction held 8 bases outside the gene matches. This CDR3 has 15 residues.

The chain combines TRBV6-6 with TRBJ1-2; 8 bases are a match to TRBD1. The junction had 11 bases not matched to a gene; V was cut back by 4 bases and J by 7 bases. The CDR3 is 15 residues long. CDR1 is MNHNY, CDR2 SVGAGI, per germline (reference sequence). This CDR3 is CASSLEDRGRAGYTF. Here the CDR3 DNA reads TGTGCCAGCAGTTTAGAAGACAGGGGCAGGGCTGGCTACACCTTC.

V gene TRBV19 combines with J gene TRBJ1-1; 7 positions match TRBD1. CDR3 length: 13 residues. J was trimmed by 1 base and V by 6 bases; bases with no gene match: 2. CDR1 is LNHDA, CDR2 SQIVND, per germline (reference sequence). CDR3 sequence reads: CASRRQGNTEAFF. The CDR3, as DNA: TGTGCCAGTAGACGACAGGGGAACACTGAAGCTTTCTTT.

This clone has a single count. This chain connects TRBV19 to TRBJ1-6, with a weak D call TRBD1 (6 bases). CDR3 length: 15 amino acids. CDR1 is LNHDA and CDR2 is SQIVND in the germline V gene (reference sequence). The V end lost 3 bases, the J end lost 6 bases, and 12 bases lay between the germline ends. The CDR3 sequence: CASSIGGAGNSPLHF. The CDR3 bases are TGTGCCAGTAGTATTGGGGGCGCGGGTAATTCACCCCTCCACTTT. Filled out from reference TRBV19 and TRBJ1-6, the complete variable domain reads DGGITQSPKYLFRKEGQNVTLSCEQNLNHDAMYWYRQDPGQGLRLIYYSQIVNDFQKGDIAEGYSVSREKKESFPLTVTSAQKNPTAFYLCASSIGGAGNSPLHFGNGTRLTVT.

This chain's CDR3 is CATDRGYSEQYF. CDR3 nucleotides: TGTGCCACAGACAGGGGGTATTCCGAGCAGTACTTC. The V and J genes are TRBV2 and TRBJ2-7, with 9 bases identical to TRBD1. The ends lost 10 bases at V and 6 bases at J; junction bases unmatched: 7. CDR1 and CDR2 from the germline V gene are SNHLY and FYNNEI. The CDR3 length is 12 residues.

This chain uses TRBV9 with TRBJ2-5, with a tentative D call TRBD2 (6 bases). Trimming cost V 3 bases and J 5 bases, with 14 bases left between them. CDR1 and CDR2 (germline): SGDLS, YYNGEE. The CDR3 is made up of 14 amino acids. The CDR3 reads CASSATGRGETQYF. The CDR3 DNA follows: TGTGCCAGCAGCGCTACGGGCCGGGGGGAGACCCAGTACTTC.

The chain links TRBV6-1 to TRBJ2-7; D unresolved. Deletions cut 6 bases from V and 3 bases from J, with 15 bases between. The germline gives CDR1 MNHNS, CDR2 SASEGT. The CDR3 is 14 residues long. The CDR3 region has the DNA TGTGCCAGCAGGACCGTTCAGGATTTCTACGAGCAGTACTTC. This translates into CASRTVQDFYEQYF.

This clone was counted only a few times. This chain joins TRBV6-5 and TRBJ2-5; maybe TRBD1 (6 bases). CDR1 is MNHEY, CDR2 SVGAGI, per germline. This CDR3 comprises 14 residues. Trimming left V 6 bases short and J 4 bases short, with 15 bases between. CDR3 residues: CASSRTGYRETQYF. The CDR3 DNA follows: TGTGCCAGCAGCCGTACAGGGTATAGAGAGACCCAGTACTTC.

The chain carries TRBV4-1 and TRBJ2-1, with TRBD2 matching over 11 bases. J was trimmed by 6 bases and V by 4 bases; bases with no gene match: 5. CDR1 is MGHRA, CDR2 YSYEKL, per germline. The CDR3 spans 15 residues. The CDR3 bases are TGCGCCAGCAGCCCCGGACTAGCGGGTCTCAATGAGCAGTTCTTC. It encodes CASSPGLAGLNEQFF.

The J gene is TRBJ2-3, the V gene TRBV5-6; D is possibly TRBD2 (5 bases). Germline V gene lookup returns CDR1 SGHDT and CDR2 YYEEEE. V was clipped by 2 bases and J by 4 bases, with 14 bases between them. The CDR3 is 15 residues long. The CDR3 protein is CASSFSGIFPDTQYF. The CDR3 nucleotides read TGTGCCAGCAGCTTCTCGGGAATTTTCCCAGATACGCAGTATTTT.

This clone was observed once. The chain couples TRBV10-1 to TRBJ2-1; D is perhaps TRBD1 (5 bases). Germline-derived CDR1 and CDR2 are WNHNN and SYGVQD (reference sequence). V lost 4 bases and J 7 bases, leaving 14 bases between the germline ends. CDR3 length: 14 amino acids. The CDR3 DNA is TGCGCCAGCAGTGTCCAGGGTCTGGTGAATGAGCAGTTCTTC. It is translated as CASSVQGLVNEQFF.

The V call is TRBV10-3, the J call TRBJ2-3, with D maybe TRBD1 (6 bases). The CDR3 sequence is 14 residues long. V was shortened by 3 bases and J by 5 bases, with 12 bases between the two germline ends. Germline CDR1 reads ENHRY; CDR2 reads SYGVKD. CDR3 sequence reads: CAISEWGREDTQYF. DNA for the CDR3: TGTGCCATCAGTGAATGGGGGCGTGAAGATACGCAGTATTTT.

J is TRBJ2-1 and V is TRBV11-3, with 11 bases fitting TRBD1. Germline CDR1 reads SGHNT; CDR2 reads YENEEA. V shed 1 base, J shed 8 bases, and the junction held 4 bases outside the gene matches. The CDR3 is 15 residues long. The CDR3, as DNA: TGTGCCAGCAGCTTAGGAGGGACAGGGGGGGATGAGCAGTTCTTC. Its protein product is CASSLGGTGGDEQFF. The whole variable domain, filled in from reference TRBV11-3 and TRBJ2-1, reads EAGVVQSPRYKIIEKKQPVAFWCNPISGHNTLYWYLQNLGQGPELLIRYENEEAVDDSQLPKDRFSAERLKGVDSTLKIQPAELGDSAVYLCASSLGGTGGDEQFFGPGTRLTVL.

The rearrangement uses TRBV6-5 and TRBJ1-5; tentative D call: TRBD1 (5 bases). Germline loops: CDR1 MNHEY, CDR2 SVGAGI. The V end lost 5 bases, the J end lost 3 bases, and 8 bases lay between the germline ends. The CDR3 sequence is 13 residues long. CDR3 bases: TGTGCCAGCAGTAGACAGTACAATCAGCCCCAGCATTTT. Amino acids: CASSRQYNQPQHF.